This TCR beta chain was retrieved from a study of shared clonotypes between healthy human individuals. In the naive CD8 group, cells lacked CD45RO and were positively selected for CCR7, so terminally differentiated effector memory CD45RA+ cells were left out. The data were produced by immunoSEQ multiplex PCR, yet TCRdb's version contains in-frame clones alone and is incomplete. Of millions of clones listed, just under 95% were seen once; the top ten hold 0.9% to 1.3%. The CDR3 length is 14 residues. The germline CDR1 and CDR2 sequences are MNHNS and SASEGT. V was shortened by 2 bases and J by 2 bases, with 10 bases between the two germline ends.

This TCR was recovered from a man aged 18 to 35 in good health. This chain links TRBV6-1 with TRBJ2-7; D is ambiguous. The sample consisted of naive CD8+ T cells sorted from blood. For the CDR3, the DNA is TGTGCCAGCAGTGAAAACGATCTTACCTACGAGCAGTACTTC. Translated: CASSENDLTYEQYF.